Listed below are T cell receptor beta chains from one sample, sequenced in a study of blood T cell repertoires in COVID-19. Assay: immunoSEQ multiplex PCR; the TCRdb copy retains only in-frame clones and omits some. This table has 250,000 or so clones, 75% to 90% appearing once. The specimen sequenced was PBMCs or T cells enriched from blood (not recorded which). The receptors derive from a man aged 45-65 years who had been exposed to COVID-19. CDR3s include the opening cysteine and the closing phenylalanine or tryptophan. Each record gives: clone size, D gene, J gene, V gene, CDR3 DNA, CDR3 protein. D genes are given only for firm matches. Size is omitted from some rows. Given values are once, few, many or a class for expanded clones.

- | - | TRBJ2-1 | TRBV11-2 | TGTGCCAGCAGCTCCTTAACAGGCGTCAATGAGCAGTTCTTC | CASSSLTGVNEQFF
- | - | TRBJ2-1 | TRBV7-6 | TGTGCCAGCAGCTTACAGGGTACCTACAATGAGCAGTTCTTC | CASSLQGTYNEQFF
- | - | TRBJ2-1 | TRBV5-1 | TGCGCCAGCATTTTCGCGCTTGGCGGATCCAATGAGCAGTTCTTC | CASIFALGGSNEQFF
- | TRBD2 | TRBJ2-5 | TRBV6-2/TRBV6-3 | TGTGCCAGCAGCCAACCTGATAGCGGGAGGGGGACCCAGTACTTC | CASSQPDSGRGTQYF
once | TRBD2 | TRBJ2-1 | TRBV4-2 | TGTGCCAGCAGCCCAGCCCCTTCCGGGACTAGCGCCTACAATGAGCAGTTCTTC | CASSPAPSGTSAYNEQFF
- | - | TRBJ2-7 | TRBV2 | TGTGCCAGCAGTGTACAGGGTTCTTCCTACGAGCAGTACTTC | CASSVQGSSYEQYF
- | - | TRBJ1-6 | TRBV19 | TGTGCCAGTAGCCAAGACAGCTTAGCAAATTCACCCCTCCACTTT | CASSQDSLANSPLHF
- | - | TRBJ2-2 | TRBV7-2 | TGTGCCAGCAGCTTAGGAGGCAGGGGCTACACCGGGGAGCTGTTTTTT | CASSLGGRGYTGELFF
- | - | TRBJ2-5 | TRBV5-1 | TGCGCCAGCAGCTTGGTGGCGGCCGGGGAAGAGACCCAGTACTTC | CASSLVAAGEETQYF
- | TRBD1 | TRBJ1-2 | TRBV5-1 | TGCGCCAGCAGCGTGCAGGGGGTTTATGGCTACACCTTC | CASSVQGVYGYTF
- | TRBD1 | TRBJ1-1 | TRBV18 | TGTGCCAGCTCACTCCTGCTTACCGGGACAGGTATGAACACTGAAGCTTTCTTT | CASSLLLTGTGMNTEAFF
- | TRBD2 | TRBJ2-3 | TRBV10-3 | TGTGCCAGTCAGAGCGGGAGGTGGAAAGATACGCAGTATTTT | CASQSGRWKDTQYF
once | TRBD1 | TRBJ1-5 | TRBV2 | TGTGCCAGCACCCATGAATCAGGGGGCCAGCCCCAGCATTTT | CASTHESGGQPQHF
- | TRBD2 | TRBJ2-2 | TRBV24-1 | TGTGCCACCAGTGATACCGTAGCGGGACTAGGCACCGGGGAGCTGTTTTTT | CATSDTVAGLGTGELFF
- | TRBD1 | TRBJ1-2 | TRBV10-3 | TGTGCCATCATGCGACAGGGGAGTCTAGCTAACTATGGCTACACCTTC | CAIMRQGSLANYGYTF
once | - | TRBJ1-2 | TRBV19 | TGTGCCAGTAGTGACTTGTTTAACTATGGCTACACCTTC | CASSDLFNYGYTF
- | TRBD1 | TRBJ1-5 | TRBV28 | TGTGCCAGCAGAGGACAGGGCCAGGGTCAGCCCCAGCATTTT | CASRGQGQGQPQHF
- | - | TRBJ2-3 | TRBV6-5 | TGTGCCAGCAGCCGTGTCTATAGAGGGTTAGATACGCAGTATTTT | CASSRVYRGLDTQYF
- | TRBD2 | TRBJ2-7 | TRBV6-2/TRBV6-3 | TGTGCCAGCAGCTGGAATCGGACTAGCGGGCTGGATAATACTTACGAGCAGTACTTC | CASSWNRTSGLDNTYEQYF
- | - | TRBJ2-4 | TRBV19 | TGTGCCAGTAGTTCCAGGGACATTCAGTACTTC | CASSSRDIQYF
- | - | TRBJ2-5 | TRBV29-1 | TGCAGCGCTGGAGCGGATCAAGAGACCCAGTACTTC | CSAGADQETQYF
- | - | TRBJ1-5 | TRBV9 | TGTGCCAGCAGCCCCCGGTTGAATCAGCCCCAGCATTTT | CASSPRLNQPQHF
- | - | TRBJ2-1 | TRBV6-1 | TGTGCCAGCAGTGAAGCTAGAAGGGGGGGCTTCCGGGAGCAGTTCTTC | CASSEARRGGFREQFF
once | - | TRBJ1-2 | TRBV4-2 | TGTGCCAGCAGCCACCCCGGGACACCCTATGGCTACACCTTC | CASSHPGTPYGYTF
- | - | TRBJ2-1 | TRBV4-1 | TGCGCCAGCAGCCAAGATTTCATCAGGGGTCTCAGCTCCTACAATGAGCAGTTCTTC | CASSQDFIRGLSSYNEQFF
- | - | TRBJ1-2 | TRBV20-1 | TGCGGATCGGGAGGGGCATACCGCTACACCTTC | CGSGGAYRYTF
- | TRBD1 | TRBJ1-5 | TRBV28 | TGTGCCAGCAGCATCGGGACAGGGGATCAGCCCCAGCATTTT | CASSIGTGDQPQHF
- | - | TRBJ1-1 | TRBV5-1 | TGCGCCAGCAGCTTGGACACCTTGAACACTGAAGCTTTCTTT | CASSLDTLNTEAFF
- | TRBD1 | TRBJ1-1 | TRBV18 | TGTGCCAGCTCACCCAGGGGGCGGGAAGCTTTCTTT | CASSPRGREAFF
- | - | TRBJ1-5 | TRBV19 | TGTGCCACCCGGAGCCTCGGGACAAACTCTCAGCCCCAGCATTTT | CATRSLGTNSQPQHF
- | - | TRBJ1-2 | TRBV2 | TGTGCCAGCAGTGAAGCGCGGGGCGGCTACTATGGCTACACCTTC | CASSEARGGYYGYTF
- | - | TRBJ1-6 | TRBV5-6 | TGTGCCAGCAGTCTCGGACAGCAAGGGTATTCACCCCTCCACTTT | CASSLGQQGYSPLHF
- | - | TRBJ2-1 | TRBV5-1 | TGCGCCAGCAGCTCGACACTCTACAATGAGCAGTTCTTC | CASSSTLYNEQFF
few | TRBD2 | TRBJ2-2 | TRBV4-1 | TGCGCCAGCAGCGACGGGACTAGCGGACCCACCGGGGAGCTGTTTTTT | CASSDGTSGPTGELFF
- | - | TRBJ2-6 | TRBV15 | TGTGCCACCTCCAGGACTCAGAGCTCTGGGGCCAACGTCCTGACTTTC | CATSRTQSSGANVLTF
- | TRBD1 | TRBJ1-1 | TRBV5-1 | TGCGCCAGCAGCCAACCCGGGACAGGGGGAGTAGCTTTCTTT | CASSQPGTGGVAFF
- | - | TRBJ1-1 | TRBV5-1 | TGCGCCAGCAGCCCATACGACAGGCCCCGGGCTTTCTTT | CASSPYDRPRAFF
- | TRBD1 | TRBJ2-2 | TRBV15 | TGTGCCACCAGCAGATCCCGACAGGGAGCCGGGGAGCTGTTTTTT | CATSRSRQGAGELFF
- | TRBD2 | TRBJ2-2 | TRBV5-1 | TGCGCCAGCGGCTTTCGGGGGGTCGGACAAACCTTCACCGGGGAGCTGTTTTTT | CASGFRGVGQTFTGELFF
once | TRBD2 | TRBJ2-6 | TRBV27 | TGTGCCAGCAGTTCAGAGCTAGCGGTCTCCTCTGGGGCCAACGTCCTGACTTTC | CASSSELAVSSGANVLTF
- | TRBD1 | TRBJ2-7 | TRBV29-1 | TGCAGCGTTGAAACCGTTCAGGGGGACGAGCAGTACTTC | CSVETVQGDEQYF
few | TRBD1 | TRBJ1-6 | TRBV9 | TGTGCCAGCAGCGACGCCGGGACAGACCCTAGGACCCTCCACTTT | CASSDAGTDPRTLHF
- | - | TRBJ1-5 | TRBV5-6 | TGTGCCAGCAGCTTGTCACAGCACAATCAGCCCCAGCATTTT | CASSLSQHNQPQHF